The 28 T cell receptor beta chains in this list originate from one sample, sequenced in a study of blood T cell repertoires in COVID-19. Clones were read by immunoSEQ multiplex PCR, and TCRdb kept only the in-frame ones, dropping some. The profile shows some 400,000 clones, about 90% of them singletons. Sequenced input: PBMCs or T cells enriched from blood (not recorded which). The origin of the receptors is a young man who had recovered from COVID-19.

The rearrangement joins TRBV4-2 to TRBJ1-2; TRBD1 matches at 8 bases. The CDR3 totals 15 residues. From germline, CDR1 is LGHNA and CDR2 YNFKEQ. J gave up 9 bases and V 0 bases, and 9 bases lay outside the gene matches. CDR3 amino acids: CASSQDTGTGRSYTF. The CDR3 DNA follows: TGTGCCAGCAGCCAAGATACCGGGACAGGTAGGAGCTACACCTTC.

The chain has TRBV7-9 and TRBJ2-1, with a weak D call TRBD1 (6 bases). V was cut by 3 bases and J by 7 bases, with 16 bases left in between. CDR1 is SEHNR, CDR2 FQNEAQ, per germline (reference sequence). This CDR3 contains 15 residues. The DNA of the CDR3 is TGTGCCAGCAGCTTGACAGGTACCTTAGGGAATGAGCAGTTCTTC. This gives the protein CASSLTGTLGNEQFF.

The chain couples TRBV7-2 to TRBJ1-1, with D hard to call. Trimming stripped 1 base from V and 4 bases from J, with 13 bases between. This CDR3 has 15 amino acids. Per the germline V gene, CDR1 is SGHTA and CDR2 is FQGNSA. The CDR3 loop reads CASSLVEGVSTEAFF. In DNA, the CDR3 is TGTGCCAGCAGCTTAGTAGAGGGTGTAAGCACTGAAGCTTTCTTT.

The count of this clone is one. This rearrangement joins TRBV6-5 to TRBJ1-5; D is ambiguous. The CDR3 is made up of 15 amino acids. CDR1 and CDR2 (germline): MNHEY, SVGAGI. V shed 4 bases and J shed 1 base, with 11 bases lying between them. The CDR3 sequence is CASSSGVLSNQPQHF. As DNA, the CDR3 is TGTGCCAGCAGTTCCGGGGTCCTGAGCAATCAGCCCCAGCATTTT.

The genes are TRBV6-5 and TRBJ2-7; maybe TRBD1 (5 bases). Trimming pared 2 bases from V and 6 bases from J, leaving 11 bases between. CDR1 is MNHEY and CDR2 is SVGAGI in the germline V gene. The CDR3 loop spans 13 amino acids. CDR3 sequence: CASSYQTVAEQYF. In DNA, the CDR3 is TGTGCCAGCAGTTACCAGACAGTGGCCGAGCAGTACTTC.

The CDR3 here is CASSGPGTESVGYGYTF. CDR3 DNA sequence: TGTGCCAGCAGCGGGCCCGGGACAGAAAGTGTTGGCTATGGCTACACCTTC. The gene calls are TRBV9 and TRBJ1-2; 7 bases map to TRBD1. The CDR3 contains 17 residues. V shed 3 bases and J 4 bases; nucleotides not matched to a gene: 15. The germline V gene has CDR1 SGDLS and CDR2 YYNGEE.

The V call is TRBV4-1, the J call TRBJ1-2, with D possibly matching TRBD1 (5 bases). Germline V gene data show CDR1 as MGHRA and CDR2 as YSYEKL. This CDR3 has 15 amino acids. Trimming removed 2 bases at V and 6 bases at J, with 16 bases between. The CDR3 sequence: CASSQPGGFPDGYTF. CDR3 DNA: TGCGCCAGCAGCCAACCGGGGGGGTTCCCGGATGGCTACACCTTC.

This chain joins TRBV9 and TRBJ2-1, with D perhaps TRBD1 (7 bases). With 4 bases removed from V and 0 bases from J, the gap between germline ends came to 11 bases. This CDR3 spans 15 amino acids. Germline loops: CDR1 SGDLS, CDR2 YYNGEE. Written as DNA, the CDR3 is TGTGCCAGCAGCCTCCAGGGGGGCTCCTACAATGAGCAGTTCTTC. Amino acid sequence: CASSLQGGSYNEQFF.

The chain employs TRBV30 and TRBJ1-2, with 7 nucleotides matching TRBD1. The length of the CDR3 is 14 residues. J gave up 3 bases and V 5 bases, and 9 bases lay outside the gene matches. Germline loops: CDR1 GTSNPN, CDR2 SVGIG (reference sequence). The CDR3: CAWDRGLEYYGYTF. The CDR3, as DNA: TGTGCCTGGGATAGGGGGCTGGAGTACTATGGCTACACCTTC. Combining the CDR3 with reference TRBV30 and TRBJ1-2 gives the whole variable domain SQTIHQWPATLVQPVGSPLSLECTVEGTSNPNLYWYRQAAGRGLQLLFYSVGIGQISSEVPQNLSASRPQDRQFILSSKKLLLSDSGFYLCAWDRGLEYYGYTFGSGTRLTVV.

The gene calls are TRBV16 and TRBJ2-5; TRBD1 matches at 8 bases. This CDR3 has 14 amino acids. V lost 4 bases, J lost 4 bases, and 5 bases stayed unmatched. Germline loops: CDR1 KGHSY, CDR2 FQNENV. The CDR3 DNA follows: TGTGCCAGCAGCCTCAGAACAGGGGGAGAGACCCAGTACTTC. Amino acid sequence: CASSLRTGGETQYF.

The chain is built from TRBV19 and TRBJ1-1; weak D call: TRBD1 (5 bases). V was pared by 8 bases and J by 2 bases, with 18 bases between. The CDR3 spans 15 residues. From germline, CDR1 is LNHDA and CDR2 SQIVND (reference sequence). The CDR3 DNA sequence: TGTGCCAGTCGGCGGGACGGGGAGGGCAACACTGAAGCTTTCTTT. This encodes CASRRDGEGNTEAFF. Full variable domain (remainder filled in from reference TRBV19 and TRBJ1-1): DGGITQSPKYLFRKEGQNVTLSCEQNLNHDAMYWYRQDPGQGLRLIYYSQIVNDFQKGDIAEGYSVSREKKESFPLTVTSAQKNPTAFYLCASRRDGEGNTEAFFGQGTRLTVV.

This chain connects TRBV13 to TRBJ2-4, with 8 positions matching TRBD1. The V and J ends lost 2 bases and 7 bases, in that order; junction bases with no gene match: 7. Germline V lookup: CDR1 PRHDT, CDR2 FYEKMQ (reference sequence). This CDR3 comprises 15 residues. The CDR3 DNA reads TGTGCCAGCAGCTTACCCCGGACAGGGAAGAACATTCAGTACTTC. Amino acid sequence: CASSLPRTGKNIQYF.

The chain combines TRBV7-9 with TRBJ2-1; possible D gene TRBD2, 6 bases. This CDR3 has 12 residues. Germline V gene data show CDR1 as SEHNR and CDR2 as FQNEAQ (reference sequence). Trimming pared 5 bases from V and 9 bases from J, leaving 11 bases between. The DNA for the CDR3 is TGTGCCAGCAGCAATTCCGGGGGTGAGCAGTTCTTC. This encodes CASSNSGGEQFF.

This chain links TRBV19 with TRBJ2-3, with a possible D match to TRBD2 (6 bases). This CDR3 region has 16 residues. Trimming pared 4 bases from V and 2 bases from J, leaving 16 bases between. CDR1 and CDR2 from the germline V gene are LNHDA and SQIVND (reference sequence). Here the CDR3 DNA reads TGTGCCAGTAGTACTCTATTAAGGACTACCACAGATACGCAGTATTTT. It translates to CASSTLLRTTTDTQYF.

The chain couples TRBV6-5 to TRBJ2-2; TRBD1 is a possible D gene (7 bases). V lost 7 bases to trimming and J lost 5 bases, with 14 bases between them. This CDR3 has 14 residues. Germline V gives CDR1 MNHEY, CDR2 SVGAGI. The CDR3 reads CASTAGGRTGELFF. CDR3 nucleotide sequence: TGTGCCAGCACCGCAGGGGGGCGGACCGGGGAGCTGTTTTTT.

Of note for this clone: The sample holds other DNA sequences that translate to the same CDR3. CDR3 loop: CASSPSGGYNEQFF. The CDR3, as DNA: TGCGCCAGCAGTCCTAGCGGGGGCTACAATGAGCAGTTCTTC. The rearrangement uses TRBV5-1 and TRBJ2-1; 10 nucleotides align to TRBD2. The V segment lost 5 bases and the J segment 3 bases; nucleotides outside the gene matches: 2. Germline CDR1 is SGHRS and CDR2 is YFSETQ. The CDR3 consists of 14 residues.

The chain is built from TRBV3-1 (or the pseudogene TRBV3-2) and TRBJ1-3; D not certain. There are 15 residues in the CDR3. Between the trimmed V and J ends, which lost 4 bases and 1 base, there was a span of 11 bases. The germline V gene has CDR1 LGHDT and CDR2 YNNKEL (reference sequence). The CDR3 DNA is TGTGCCAGCAGCCCTGCCTGGGAGTCTGGAAACACCATATATTTT. Translating gives CASSPAWESGNTIYF.

The chain couples TRBV9 to TRBJ2-2; 8 positions match TRBD1. The junction had 8 bases not matched to a gene; V was cut back by 3 bases and J by 4 bases. Per germline, CDR1 SGDLS and CDR2 YYNGEE. The CDR3 runs to 16 residues. The CDR3 spells CASSGAQGAFTGELFF. DNA for the CDR3: TGTGCCAGCAGCGGCGCTCAGGGGGCGTTCACCGGGGAGCTGTTTTTT.

This chain uses TRBV5-4 with TRBJ2-3, with 10 bases that match TRBD2. The junction had 7 bases not matched to a gene; V was cut back by 0 bases and J by 0 bases. Germline-derived CDR1 and CDR2 are SGHNT and YYREEE (reference sequence). This CDR3 has 18 amino acids. CDR3: CASSLELAGSSSTDTQYF. CDR3 in DNA: TGTGCCAGCAGCTTGGAACTAGCGGGGTCCTCTAGCACAGATACGCAGTATTTT.

The rearrangement links TRBV6-5 to TRBJ1-4, with 9 bases aligning to TRBD1. Germline lookup yields CDR1 MNHEY and CDR2 SVGAGI. This CDR3 spans 15 amino acids. Trimming removed 4 bases from V and 7 bases from J; junction bases left unmatched: 7. The CDR3 region has the DNA TGTGCCAGCAGTTTCAAACAGGGGGCCGGTGAAAAACTGTTTTTT. This encodes CASSFKQGAGEKLFF.

This chain links TRBV12-3 or TRBV12-4 with TRBJ2-1, with D perhaps matching TRBD1 (6 bases). This CDR3 region has 13 residues. Trimming pared 5 bases from V and 7 bases from J, leaving 12 bases between. The CDR3 is CASSTYRANEQFF. The CDR3 DNA follows: TGTGCCAGCAGTACGTACAGGGCTAATGAGCAGTTCTTC.

The chain couples TRBV6-2 or TRBV6-3 to TRBJ1-1, with D possibly matching TRBD1 (5 bases). Looked up from germline, CDR1 is MNHEY and CDR2 is SVGEGT. Trimming cost V 0 bases and J 0 bases, with 11 bases left between them. There are 16 residues in the CDR3. The CDR3 nucleotides are TGTGCCAGCAGTTACTCAGGGGCCTCTATGAACACTGAAGCTTTCTTT. Translated: CASSYSGASMNTEAFF.

J is TRBJ1-5 and V is TRBV3-1 (or the pseudogene TRBV3-2); D uncertain. Germline V gives CDR1 LGHDT, CDR2 YNNKEL (reference sequence). V dropped 6 bases and J dropped 7 bases, with 13 bases sitting between them. CDR3 length: 13 amino acids. As DNA, the CDR3 is TGTGCCAGCAGTCCAAACCCGGGACAGCCCCAGCATTTT. This translates into CASSPNPGQPQHF.

This chain links TRBV27 with TRBJ2-7; 11 positions match TRBD2. Germline CDR1 reads MNHEY; CDR2 reads SMNVEV (reference sequence). The CDR3 length is 15 residues. V lost 3 bases to trimming and J lost 6 bases; unmatched junction nucleotides: 7. This chain's CDR3 is CASSLALAGVGEQYF. Here the CDR3 DNA reads TGTGCCAGCAGTTTGGCACTAGCGGGGGTAGGCGAGCAGTACTTC.

V is TRBV4-1 and J is TRBJ2-4; 9 bases agree with TRBD1. Germline V lookup: CDR1 MGHRA, CDR2 YSYEKL. The V and J ends lost 4 bases and 3 bases, in that order; junction bases with no gene match: 7. The CDR3 length is 16 residues. CDR3 protein: CASSPETGGVKNIQYF. CDR3 sequence (DNA): TGCGCCAGCAGCCCCGAGACAGGGGGGGTCAAAAACATTCAGTACTTC.

This chain connects TRBV27 to TRBJ1-2, with TRBD1 identical over 9 bases. J gave up 6 bases and V 0 bases, and 2 bases lay outside the gene matches. The CDR3 extends over 14 amino acids. CDR1 is MNHEY and CDR2 is SMNVEV in the germline V gene (reference sequence). DNA for the CDR3: TGTGCCAGCAGTTTATCAGGGACAGGGCATGGCTACACCTTC. It yields the protein CASSLSGTGHGYTF.

The rearrangement uses TRBV27 and TRBJ1-1, with a weak D call TRBD1 (6 bases). The V end was cut by 7 bases, the J end by 3 bases, with 21 bases between. CDR3 length: 16 residues. Germline CDR1 and CDR2: MNHEY and SMNVEV (reference sequence). The CDR3 region is CASKEDRRGRDTEAFF. The CDR3 DNA reads TGTGCCAGCAAGGAGGACAGACGGGGTCGTGACACTGAAGCTTTCTTT.

This clone was recorded a few times. The same CDR3 arises from other DNA sequences in this sample as well. V is TRBV18 and J is TRBJ1-6; TRBD1 matches 7 bases. The CDR3 consists of 13 residues. With V trimmed by 5 bases and J by 5 bases, 0 bases remained unmatched. Per the germline V gene, CDR1 is KGHSH and CDR2 is LQKENI. CDR3 protein: CASSDRDNSPLHF. CDR3 nucleotides: TGTGCCAGCTCAGACAGGGATAATTCACCCCTCCACTTT.